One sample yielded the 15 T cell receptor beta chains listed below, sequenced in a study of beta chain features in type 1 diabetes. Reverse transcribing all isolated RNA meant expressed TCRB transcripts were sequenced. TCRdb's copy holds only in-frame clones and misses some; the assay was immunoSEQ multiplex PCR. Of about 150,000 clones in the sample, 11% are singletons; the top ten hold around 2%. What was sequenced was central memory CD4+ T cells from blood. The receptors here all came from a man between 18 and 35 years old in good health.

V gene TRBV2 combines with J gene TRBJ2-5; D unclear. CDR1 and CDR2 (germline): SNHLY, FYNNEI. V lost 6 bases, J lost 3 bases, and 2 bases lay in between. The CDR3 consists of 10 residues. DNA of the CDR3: TGTGCCAGCAGGAAAGAGACCCAGTACTTC. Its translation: CASRKETQYF.

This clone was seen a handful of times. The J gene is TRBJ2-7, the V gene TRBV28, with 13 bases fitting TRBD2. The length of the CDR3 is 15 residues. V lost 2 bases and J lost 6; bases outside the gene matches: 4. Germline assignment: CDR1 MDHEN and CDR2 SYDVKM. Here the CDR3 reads CASSLGTSGAGEQYF. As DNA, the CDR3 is TGTGCCAGCAGTTTAGGGACTAGCGGGGCTGGCGAGCAGTACTTC.

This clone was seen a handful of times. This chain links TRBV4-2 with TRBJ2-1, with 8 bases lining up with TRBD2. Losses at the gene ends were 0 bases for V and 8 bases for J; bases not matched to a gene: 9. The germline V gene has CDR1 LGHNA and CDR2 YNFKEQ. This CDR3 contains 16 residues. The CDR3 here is CASSQEGGRSPHEQFF. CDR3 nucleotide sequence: TGTGCCAGCAGCCAAGAGGGCGGGAGGTCCCCACATGAGCAGTTCTTC.

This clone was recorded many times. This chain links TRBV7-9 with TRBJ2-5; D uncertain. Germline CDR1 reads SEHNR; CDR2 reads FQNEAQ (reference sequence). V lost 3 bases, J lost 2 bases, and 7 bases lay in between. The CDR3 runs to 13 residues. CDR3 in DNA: TGTGCCAGCAGCTTCGACGGGCAAGAGACCCAGTACTTC. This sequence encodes CASSFDGQETQYF.

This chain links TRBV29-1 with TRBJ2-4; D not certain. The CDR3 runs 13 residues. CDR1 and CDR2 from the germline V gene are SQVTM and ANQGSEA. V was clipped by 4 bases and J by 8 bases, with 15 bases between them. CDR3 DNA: TGCAGCGTTGTTGGTGAGATCGCGGACATTCAGTACTTC. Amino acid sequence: CSVVGEIADIQYF.

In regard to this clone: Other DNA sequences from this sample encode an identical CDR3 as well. The CDR3 here is CASSSGSNEQFF. The CDR3 DNA sequence: TGCGCCAGCAGCTCGGGAAGCAATGAGCAGTTCTTC. The V call is TRBV5-1, the J call TRBJ2-1, with D perhaps matching TRBD2 (5 bases). There are 12 residues in the CDR3. From germline, CDR1 is SGHRS and CDR2 YFSETQ. V dropped 3 bases and J dropped 6 bases, with 7 bases sitting between them. The full variable domain, in which reference TRBV5-1 and TRBJ2-1 provide the parts outside the CDR3, is KAGVTQTPRYLIKTRGQQVTLSCSPISGHRSVSWYQQTPGQGLQFLFEYFSETQRNKGNFPGRFSGRQFSNSRSEMNVSTLELGDSALYLCASSSGSNEQFFGPGTRLTVL.

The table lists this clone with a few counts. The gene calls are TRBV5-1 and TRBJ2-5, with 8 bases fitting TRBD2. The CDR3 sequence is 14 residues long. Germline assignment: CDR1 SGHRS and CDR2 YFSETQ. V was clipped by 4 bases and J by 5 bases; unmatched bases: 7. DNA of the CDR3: TGCGCCAGCAGCGGGGATAGCGGGATGGAGACCCAGTACTTC. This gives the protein CASSGDSGMETQYF.

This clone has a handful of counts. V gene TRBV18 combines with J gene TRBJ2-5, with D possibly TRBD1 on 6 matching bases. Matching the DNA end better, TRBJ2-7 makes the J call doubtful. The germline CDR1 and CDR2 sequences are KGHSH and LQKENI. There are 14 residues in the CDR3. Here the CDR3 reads CASQGQGSSYEQYF. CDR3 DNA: TGTGCCAGCCAGGGGCAAGGAAGCTCCTACGAGCAGTACTTC.

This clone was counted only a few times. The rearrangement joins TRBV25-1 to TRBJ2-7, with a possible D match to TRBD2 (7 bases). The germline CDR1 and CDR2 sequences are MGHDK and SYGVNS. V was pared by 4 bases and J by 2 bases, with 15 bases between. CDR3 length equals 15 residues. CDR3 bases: TGTGCCAGCAGTGCCCTGCGGGGGCCGGCCTACGAGCAGTACTTC. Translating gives CASSALRGPAYEQYF.

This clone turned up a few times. In nucleotides, the CDR3 is TGTGCCAGCAAGGAACAAGGAAGGGATACGCAGTATTTT. Encoded protein: CASKEQGRDTQYF. This chain connects TRBV6-5 to TRBJ2-3, with D hard to call. Germline V lookup: CDR1 MNHEY, CDR2 SVGAGI. V was pared by 7 bases and J by 6 bases, with 14 bases between. CDR3 length: 13 amino acids.

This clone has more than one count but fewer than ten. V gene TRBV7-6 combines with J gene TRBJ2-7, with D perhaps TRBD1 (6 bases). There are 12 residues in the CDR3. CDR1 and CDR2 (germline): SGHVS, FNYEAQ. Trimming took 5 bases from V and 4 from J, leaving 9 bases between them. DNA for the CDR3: TGTGCCAGCAGCGCGGACAGATACGAGCAGTACTTC. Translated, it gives CASSADRYEQYF.

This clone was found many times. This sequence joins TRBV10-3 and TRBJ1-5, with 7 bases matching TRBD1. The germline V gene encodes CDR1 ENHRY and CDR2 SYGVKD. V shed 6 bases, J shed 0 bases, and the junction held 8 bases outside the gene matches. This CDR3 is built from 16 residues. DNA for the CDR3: TGTGCCATCAGCAGGGGGGCAGGGACTAGCAATCAGCCCCAGCATTTT. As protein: CAISRGAGTSNQPQHF.

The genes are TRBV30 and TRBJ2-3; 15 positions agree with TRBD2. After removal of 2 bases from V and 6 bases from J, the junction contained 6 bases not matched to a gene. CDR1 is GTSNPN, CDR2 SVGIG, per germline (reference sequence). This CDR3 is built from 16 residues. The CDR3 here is CAWSPWTSGGADTQYF. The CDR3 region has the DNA TGTGCCTGGAGTCCATGGACTAGCGGGGGGGCGGATACGCAGTATTTT.

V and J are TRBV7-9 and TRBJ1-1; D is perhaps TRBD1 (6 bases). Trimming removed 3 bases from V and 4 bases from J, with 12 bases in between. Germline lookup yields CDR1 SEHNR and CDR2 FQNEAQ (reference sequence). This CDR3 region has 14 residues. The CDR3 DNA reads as TGTGCCAGCAGCTTCCGGGGGCGCAGCACTGAAGCTTTCTTT. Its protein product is CASSFRGRSTEAFF.

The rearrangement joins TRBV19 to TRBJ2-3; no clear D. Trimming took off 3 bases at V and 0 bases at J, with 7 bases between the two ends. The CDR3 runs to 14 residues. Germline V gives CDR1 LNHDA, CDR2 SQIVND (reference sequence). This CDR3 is CASSMSRSTDTQYF. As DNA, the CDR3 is TGTGCCAGTAGTATGAGTCGGAGCACAGATACGCAGTATTTT. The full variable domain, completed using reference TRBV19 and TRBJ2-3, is DGGITQSPKYLFRKEGQNVTLSCEQNLNHDAMYWYRQDPGQGLRLIYYSQIVNDFQKGDIAEGYSVSREKKESFPLTVTSAQKNPTAFYLCASSMSRSTDTQYFGPGTRLTVL.